Listed below are T cell receptor beta chains from one sample, sequenced in a study of shared clonotypes between healthy human individuals. TCRdb's copy holds only in-frame clones and misses some; the assay was immunoSEQ multiplex PCR. Here the sample spans roughly 1,100,000 clones, under 80% being singletons. Sequences were obtained from memory CD4+ T cells sorted from blood. All receptors derive from a man younger than 35 in good health. The CDR3 runs from the conserved cysteine through the conserved F or W. The D gene is left open where the match is weak. Not all rows give a size; the values are once, few, many and, for expanded clones, a class.

>TRBJ1-1|-|TRBV10-2|-
CASSESIRSYQGEAFF
TGCGCCAGCAGTGAGTCGATAAGGTCATACCAAGGTGAAGCTTTCTTT
>TRBJ2-1|-|TRBV6-5|once
CASSYSNQHSYNEQFF
TGTGCCAGCAGTTACTCGAACCAGCACTCCTACAATGAGCAGTTCTTC
>TRBJ2-1|-|TRBV5-4|-
CASSLVSPYNEQFF
TGTGCCAGCAGCTTGGTCTCCCCCTACAATGAGCAGTTCTTC
>TRBJ2-3|-|TRBV2|few
CASSYSNTQYF
TGTGCCAGCAGCTACAGTAATACGCAGTATTTT
>TRBJ1-2|-|TRBV28|-
CASSLLVFRENYGYTF
TGTGCCAGCAGTTTATTGGTATTCAGGGAGAACTATGGCTACACCTTC
>TRBJ2-7|-|TRBV18|-
CASSPAVGRTDYEQYF
TGTGCCAGCTCACCCGCGGTGGGGCGGACAGACTACGAGCAGTACTTC
>TRBJ2-1|-|TRBV19|-
CASLPTGHNEQFF
TGTGCCAGTCTCCCTACGGGGCACAATGAGCAGTTCTTC
>TRBJ2-5|TRBD2|TRBV10-3|-
CAISKTSVGGQETQYF
TGTGCCATCAGCAAGACTAGCGTGGGGGGCCAAGAGACCCAGTACTTC
>TRBJ1-6|-|TRBV5-1|-
CASRDGPGNNSPLHF
TGCGCCAGCAGAGATGGCCCAGGGAATAATTCACCCCTCCACTTT
>TRBJ1-1|-|TRBV6-5|-
CASSIPGQNTEAFF
TGTGCCAGCAGTATCCCGGGACAGAACACTGAAGCTTTCTTT
>TRBJ2-7|-|TRBV14|-
CASSQVWEQYF
TGTGCCAGCAGCCAAGTATGGGAGCAGTACTTC
>TRBJ2-5|-|TRBV5-1|-
CASSTAGTIQETQYF
TGCGCCAGCAGCACGGCCGGGACAATTCAAGAGACCCAGTACTTC
>TRBJ2-7|-|TRBV25-1|-
CASSGGAGGQYF
TGTGCCAGCAGTGGTGGGGCTGGCGGGCAGTACTTC
>TRBJ1-1|-|TRBV14|-
CASSQNSMNTEAFF
TGTGCCAGCAGCCAGAACAGCATGAACACTGAAGCTTTCTTT
>TRBJ2-3|-|TRBV6-5|-
CASSTLTRDTQYF
TGTGCCAGCAGTACACTCACTCGGGATACGCAGTATTTT
>TRBJ1-6|TRBD1|TRBV2|-
CASRDRDRTSYNSPLHF
TGTGCCAGCAGGGACCGGGACAGAACCAGTTATAATTCACCCCTCCACTTT
>TRBJ2-5|-|TRBV28|-
CASIDRLQETQYF
TGTGCCAGCATCGACAGGCTCCAAGAGACCCAGTACTTC
>TRBJ2-6|-|TRBV30|-
CAWRRKGFSSGANVLTF
TGTGCCTGGAGAAGAAAGGGGTTCAGCTCTGGGGCCAACGTCCTGACTTTC
>TRBJ1-6|TRBD1|TRBV5-6|-
CASSYTGVHSPLHF
TGTGCCAGCAGCTACACAGGGGTGCATTCACCCCTCCACTTT
>TRBJ1-5|-|TRBV18|-
CASSKGNQPQHF
TGTGCCAGCTCAAAGGGCAATCAGCCCCAGCATTTT
>TRBJ2-5|-|TRBV6-1|-
CASSEFMRQLTAEAQYF
TGTGCCAGCAGTGAATTTATGAGACAGCTTACCGCGGAAGCCCAGTACTTC
>TRBJ1-1|-|TRBV9|-
CASSVGDTLTQGRAFF
TGTGCCAGCAGCGTAGGGGACACCTTAACACAGGGCAGAGCTTTCTTT
>TRBJ1-2|-|TRBV28|-
CASSLDKTGYGYTF
TGTGCCAGCAGTTTAGACAAAACCGGGTATGGCTACACCTTC
>TRBJ2-3|TRBD2|TRBV11-2|-
CASSHQREGLADTQYF
TGTGCCAGCAGCCACCAGCGGGAGGGCCTGGCAGATACGCAGTATTTT
>TRBJ2-2|TRBD2|TRBV2|-
CASSGISGRSGGELFF
TGTGCCAGCAGTGGGATTAGCGGGAGATCGGGCGGGGAGCTGTTTTTT
>TRBJ2-7|-|TRBV11-2|-
CASSLDLPGAEQYF
TGTGCCAGCAGCTTAGATCTTCCGGGGGCCGAGCAGTACTTC
>TRBJ2-5|-|TRBV11-2|once
CASSLESRARETQYF
TGTGCCAGCAGCTTAGAATCTCGTGCGAGGGAGACCCAGTACTTC
>TRBJ1-5|-|TRBV18|once
CASSPVKGVLQPQHF
TGTGCCAGCTCACCAGTAAAGGGGGTGTTACAGCCCCAGCATTTT
>TRBJ1-1|TRBD1|TRBV28|few
CASSLFRGRGAEAFF
TGTGCCAGCAGTTTATTCAGGGGGCGCGGGGCTGAAGCTTTCTTT
>TRBJ2-4|-|TRBV6-1|-
CASSDPYLAKNIQYF
TGTGCCAGCAGTGATCCATATTTAGCCAAAAACATTCAGTACTTC
>TRBJ2-7|-|TRBV10-3|-
CAIKSKDGNSYEQYF
TGTGCCATCAAAAGCAAGGACGGCAACTCCTACGAGCAGTACTTC
>TRBJ1-2|TRBD1|TRBV10-2|-
CASSGQGAGGYTF
TGCGCCAGCAGTGGACAGGGGGCGGGTGGCTACACCTTC
>TRBJ2-7|-|TRBV5-1|-
CASSSRAAAYEQYF
TGCGCCAGCAGCTCCCGAGCAGCAGCCTACGAGCAGTACTTC
>TRBJ1-3|TRBD1|TRBV2|-
CASRAEDRAGGTIYF
TGTGCCAGCAGAGCCGAGGACAGGGCCGGAGGGACCATATATTTT
>TRBJ2-3|-|TRBV7-2|-
CASTFQGRPTSTDTQYF
TGTGCCAGCACCTTCCAGGGCAGACCGACTAGCACAGATACGCAGTATTTT
>TRBJ2-5|-|TRBV5-1|-
CASSIGRGRGETQYF
TGCGCCAGCAGTATCGGGAGGGGGCGAGGGGAGACCCAGTACTTC
>TRBJ1-4|-|TRBV30|-
CAWSVGAAPNEKLFF
TGTGCCTGGAGTGTGGGGGCAGCTCCTAATGAAAAACTGTTTTTT
>TRBJ1-1|-|TRBV11-2|-
CASSLAYGESRTEAFF
TGTGCCAGCAGCTTAGCGTACGGGGAATCGCGCACTGAAGCTTTCTTT
>TRBJ2-3|-|TRBV30|-
CAWSTETGGTDTQYF
TGTGCCTGGAGTACCGAGACGGGGGGCACAGATACGCAGTATTTT
>TRBJ2-2|-|TRBV9|few
CASSAGDPNTGELFF
TGTGCCAGCAGCGCGGGGGACCCCAACACCGGGGAGCTGTTTTTT
>TRBJ2-3|-|TRBV7-9|once
CASSRRQDTDTQYF
TGTGCCAGCAGCCGTAGGCAGGACACAGATACGCAGTATTTT
>TRBJ2-3|-|TRBV5-5|-
CASSWTETDTQYF
TGTGCCAGCAGCTGGACAGAGACAGATACGCAGTATTTT
>TRBJ2-2|-|TRBV4-1|-
CASSSLPNTGELFF
TGCGCCAGCAGCTCGCTCCCGAACACCGGGGAGCTGTTTTTT
>TRBJ2-3|-|TRBV5-6|once
CASSLSWRQGTDTQYF
TGTGCCAGCAGCTTGTCTTGGAGGCAGGGCACAGATACGCAGTATTTT
>TRBJ2-7|-|TRBV7-2|-
CASTSRVGPGAPYEQYF
TGTGCCAGCACTTCTAGAGTCGGCCCAGGGGCTCCCTACGAGCAGTACTTC
>TRBJ2-2|-|TRBV5-1|-
CASSGTGNTGELFF
TGCGCCAGCAGCGGAACAGGGAACACCGGGGAGCTGTTTTTT
>TRBJ2-2|-|TRBV7-7|-
CASSLGGAYNTGELFF
TGTGCTAGCAGCTTAGGCGGGGCCTATAACACCGGGGAGCTGTTTTTT
>TRBJ1-1|-|TRBV2|-
CASSELAATDEAFF
TGTGCCAGCAGTGAACTTGCGGCGACAGATGAAGCTTTCTTT